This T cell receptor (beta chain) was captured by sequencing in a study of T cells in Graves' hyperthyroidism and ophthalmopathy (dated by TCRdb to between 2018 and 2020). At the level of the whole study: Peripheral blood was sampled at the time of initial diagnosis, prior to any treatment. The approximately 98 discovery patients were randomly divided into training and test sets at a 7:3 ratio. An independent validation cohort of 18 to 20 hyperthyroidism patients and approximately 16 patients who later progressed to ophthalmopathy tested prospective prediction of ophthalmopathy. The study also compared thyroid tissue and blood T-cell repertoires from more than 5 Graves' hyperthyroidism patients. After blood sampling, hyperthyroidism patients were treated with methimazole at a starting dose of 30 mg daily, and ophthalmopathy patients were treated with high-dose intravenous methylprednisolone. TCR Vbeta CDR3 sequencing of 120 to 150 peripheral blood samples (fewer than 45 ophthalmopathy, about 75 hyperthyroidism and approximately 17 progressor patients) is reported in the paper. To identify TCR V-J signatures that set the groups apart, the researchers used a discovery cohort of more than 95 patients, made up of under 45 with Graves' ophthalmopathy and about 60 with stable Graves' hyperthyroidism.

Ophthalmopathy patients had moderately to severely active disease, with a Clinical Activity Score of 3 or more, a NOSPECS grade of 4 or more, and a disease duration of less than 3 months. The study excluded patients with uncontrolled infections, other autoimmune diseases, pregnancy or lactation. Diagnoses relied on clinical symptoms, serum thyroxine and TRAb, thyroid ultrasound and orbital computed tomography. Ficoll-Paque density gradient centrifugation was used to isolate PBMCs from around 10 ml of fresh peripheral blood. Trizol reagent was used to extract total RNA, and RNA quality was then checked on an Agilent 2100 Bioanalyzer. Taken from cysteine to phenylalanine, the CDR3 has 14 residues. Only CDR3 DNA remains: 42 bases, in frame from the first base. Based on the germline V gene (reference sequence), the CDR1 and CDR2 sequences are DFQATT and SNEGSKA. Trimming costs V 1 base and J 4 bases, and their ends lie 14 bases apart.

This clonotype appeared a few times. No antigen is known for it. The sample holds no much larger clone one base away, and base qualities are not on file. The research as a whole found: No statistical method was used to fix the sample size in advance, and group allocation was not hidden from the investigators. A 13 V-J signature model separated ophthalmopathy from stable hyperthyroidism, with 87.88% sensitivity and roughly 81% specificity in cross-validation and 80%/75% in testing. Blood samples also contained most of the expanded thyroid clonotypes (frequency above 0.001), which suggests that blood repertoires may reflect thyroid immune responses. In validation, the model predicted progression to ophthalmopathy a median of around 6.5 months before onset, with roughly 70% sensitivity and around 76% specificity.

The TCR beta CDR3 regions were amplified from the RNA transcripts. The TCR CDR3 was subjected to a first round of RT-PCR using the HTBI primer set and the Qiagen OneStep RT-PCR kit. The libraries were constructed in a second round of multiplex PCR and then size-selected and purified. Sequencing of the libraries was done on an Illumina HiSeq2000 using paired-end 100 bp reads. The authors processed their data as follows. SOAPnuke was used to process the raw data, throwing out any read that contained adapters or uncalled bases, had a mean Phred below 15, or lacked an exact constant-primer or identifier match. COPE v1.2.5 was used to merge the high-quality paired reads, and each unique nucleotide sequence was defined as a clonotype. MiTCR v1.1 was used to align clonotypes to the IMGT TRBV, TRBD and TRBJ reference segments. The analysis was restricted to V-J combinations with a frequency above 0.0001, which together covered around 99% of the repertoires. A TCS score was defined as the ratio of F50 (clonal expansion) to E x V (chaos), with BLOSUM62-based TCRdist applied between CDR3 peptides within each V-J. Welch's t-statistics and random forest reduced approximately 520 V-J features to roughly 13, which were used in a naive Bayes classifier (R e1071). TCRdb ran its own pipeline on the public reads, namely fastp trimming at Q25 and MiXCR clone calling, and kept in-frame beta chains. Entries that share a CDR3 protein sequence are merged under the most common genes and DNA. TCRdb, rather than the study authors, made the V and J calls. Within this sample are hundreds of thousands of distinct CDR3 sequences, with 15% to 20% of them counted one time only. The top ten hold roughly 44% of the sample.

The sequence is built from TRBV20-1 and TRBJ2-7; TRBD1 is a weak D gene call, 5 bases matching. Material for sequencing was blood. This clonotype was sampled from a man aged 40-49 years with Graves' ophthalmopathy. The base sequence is TGCAGTGCTAGAGGGGGCAGGGATCCGTACGAGCAGTACTTC. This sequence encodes CSARGGRDPYEQYF.